These 30 T cell receptor beta chains were sequenced from one sample in a study of identifying expanded T cells in peripheral blood. TCRdb keeps only in-frame clones here, not all; method: immunoSEQ multiplex PCR. The table includes around 90,000 clones, about nine tenths detected once. Sequencing was performed on blood. These receptors originate from a person aged 18 to 70 in good health.

The chain couples TRBV19 to TRBJ1-4, with TRBD1 matching 8 bases. V dropped 3 bases and J dropped 0; count of bases not matched to a gene: 9. This CDR3 region has 18 residues. Germline V lookup: CDR1 LNHDA, CDR2 SQIVND (reference sequence). The CDR3 sequence: CASSISGQGFSTNEKLFF. CDR3 coding DNA: TGTGCCAGTAGTATTTCCGGACAGGGTTTTTCAACTAATGAAAAACTGTTTTTT. The full variable domain, its missing parts supplied by reference TRBV19 and TRBJ1-4, is DGGITQSPKYLFRKEGQNVTLSCEQNLNHDAMYWYRQDPGQGLRLIYYSQIVNDFQKGDIAEGYSVSREKKESFPLTVTSAQKNPTAFYLCASSISGQGFSTNEKLFFGSGTQLSVL.

The chain employs TRBV10-3 and TRBJ1-1; TRBD1 aligns across 7 bases. From germline, CDR1 is ENHRY and CDR2 SYGVKD. V shed 3 bases, J shed 1 base, and the junction held 5 bases outside the gene matches. The CDR3 length is 15 residues. The CDR3 DNA sequence: TGTGCCATCAGTGATGGGAACAGGGGGAACACTGAAGCTTTCTTT. Translated: CAISDGNRGNTEAFF.

The J gene is TRBJ1-2, the V gene TRBV6-6; D may be TRBD1 (6 bases). Trimming stripped 7 bases from V and 2 bases from J, with 11 bases between. Germline CDR1 reads MNHNY; CDR2 reads SVGAGI (reference sequence). This CDR3 spans 13 amino acids. The CDR3 here is CASTGGANYGYTF. CDR3 coding DNA: TGTGCCAGCACGGGGGGGGCGAACTATGGCTACACCTTC.

V and J are TRBV4-1 and TRBJ2-1; D tentatively reads TRBD1 or TRBD2 (6 bases each). Per the germline V gene, CDR1 is MGHRA and CDR2 is YSYEKL. CDR3 size: 15 residues. V lost 1 base, J lost 8 bases, and 15 bases lay in between. The DNA for the CDR3 is TGCGCCAGCAGCCAAGCGGGAAAAAGGGGGGATGAGCAGTTCTTC. Amino acids: CASSQAGKRGDEQFF.

The rearrangement joins TRBV4-1 to TRBJ2-7; D call uncertain. CDR1 and CDR2 (germline): MGHRA, YSYEKL. This CDR3 comprises 15 residues. The V and J ends lost 5 bases and 0 bases respectively, with 14 bases between them. CDR3 nucleotide sequence: TGCGCCAGCAGCTCTGGGCTGAAGAGCTCCTACGAGCAGTACTTC. Its translation: CASSSGLKSSYEQYF.

This clone was counted only a few times. The chain has TRBV19 and TRBJ1-5; D possibly corresponds to TRBD1 (5 bases). V was shortened by 1 base and J by 2 bases, with 9 bases between the two germline ends. This CDR3 comprises 15 residues. Germline lookup yields CDR1 LNHDA and CDR2 SQIVND (reference sequence). CDR3 loop: CASSIGGEGNQPQHF. The CDR3 DNA sequence: TGTGCCAGTAGTATAGGGGGGGAAGGCAATCAGCCCCAGCATTTT.

The chain has TRBV9 and TRBJ1-6; 7 bases map to TRBD1. This CDR3 has 14 residues. CDR1 and CDR2 from the germline V gene are SGDLS and YYNGEE. Trimming took 4 bases from V and 5 from J; bases not matched to a gene: 3. Here the CDR3 reads CASSLGTDNSPLHF. In DNA form, the CDR3 reads TGTGCCAGCAGCTTAGGGACAGATAATTCACCCCTCCACTTT.

The rearrangement links TRBV7-9 to TRBJ2-7, with 7 bases aligning to TRBD1. CDR1 SEHNR and CDR2 FQNEAQ come from the germline V gene (reference sequence). This CDR3 comprises 16 residues. The trim removed 2 bases at V and 3 bases at J, leaving 10 bases unmatched. CDR3 residues: CASSLSPGQALYEQYF. The DNA for the CDR3 is TGTGCCAGCAGCTTATCCCCTGGACAGGCACTCTACGAGCAGTACTTC.

The chain uses TRBV10-2 and TRBJ1-4, with no clear D. The V end lost 6 bases, the J end lost 8 bases, and 13 bases lay between the germline ends. Germline V gene data show CDR1 as WSHSY and CDR2 as SAAADI. This CDR3 comprises 13 residues. As DNA, the CDR3 is TGCGCCAGCAGGGGCAGGCGTCAAGAAAAACTGTTTTTT. It yields the protein CASRGRRQEKLFF.

This chain joins TRBV7-3 and TRBJ2-1, with 8 bases that match TRBD2. The CDR3 sequence is 16 residues long. Germline CDR1 is SGHTA and CDR2 is FQGTGA. J gave up 10 bases and V 0 bases, and 11 bases lay outside the gene matches. CDR3 residues: CASSLTRIAGSGEQFF. The CDR3 nucleotides read TGTGCCAGCAGCTTAACTAGGATAGCGGGGTCAGGGGAGCAGTTCTTC.

The chain has TRBV11-3 and TRBJ2-7; D is possibly TRBD1 or TRBD2 (6 bases each). The CDR3 has 15 amino acids. V was shortened by 5 bases and J by 3 bases, with 17 bases between the two germline ends. Germline V gene sequence: CDR1 SGHNT, CDR2 YENEEA. For the CDR3, the DNA is TGTGCCAGCAGCCAAGGCGGAGGGGGGAGCTACGAGCAGTACTTC. Protein product: CASSQGGGGSYEQYF.

This rearrangement joins TRBV12-2 to TRBJ2-7; the table names TRBD1, a call not compared with the DNA. TRBV12-2 is a pseudogene. This CDR3 is 15 amino acids long. The CDR3 region is CASRTSDRAVYEQYF. In DNA, the CDR3 is TGTGCAAGTCGCACCTCGGACAGGGCCGTCTACGAGCAGTACTTC.

CDR3 residues: CASSQGLEGSYEQYF. CDR3 DNA: TGTGCCAGCAGCCAGGGACTAGAGGGCTCCTACGAGCAGTACTTC. The chain employs TRBV5-5 and TRBJ2-7; TRBD2 matches at 8 bases. J gave up 0 bases and V 4 bases, and 6 bases lay outside the gene matches. Germline CDR1 is SGHKS and CDR2 is YYEKEE (reference sequence). CDR3 size: 15 residues.

The chain links TRBV6-1 to TRBJ2-7; the D gene is possibly TRBD1 (7 bases). The CDR3 has 15 amino acids. Germline V gene data show CDR1 as MNHNS and CDR2 as SASEGT. V shed 3 bases and J shed 4 bases, with 16 bases lying between them. This CDR3 reads CASSDRQGGGYEQYF. The CDR3 DNA is TGTGCCAGCAGTGATCGTCAGGGGGGTGGTTACGAGCAGTACTTC.

This clone was seen more than once but under ten times. The chain recombines TRBV7-9 with TRBJ2-7, with TRBD1 matching 8 bases. Germline assignment: CDR1 SEHNR and CDR2 FQNEAQ (reference sequence). This CDR3 is 17 amino acids long. The V segment lost 4 bases and the J segment 2 bases; nucleotides outside the gene matches: 13. CDR3 region: CASSSHAGTGATYEQYF. The DNA for the CDR3 is TGTGCCAGCAGCTCCCATGCCGGGACAGGAGCAACCTACGAGCAGTACTTC.

This chain connects TRBV7-9 to TRBJ1-1; 9 nucleotides align to TRBD1. The CDR3 covers 13 residues. CDR1 and CDR2 (germline): SEHNR, FQNEAQ (reference sequence). Unmatched junction bases numbered 2, after V lost 5 bases and J lost 4 bases. CDR3 nucleotides: TGTGCCAGCAGCCAGACAGGGGGCACTGAAGCTTTCTTT. Its protein product is CASSQTGGTEAFF.

The V call is TRBV5-1, the J call TRBJ2-1, with 8 bases fitting TRBD1. Germline V gene data show CDR1 as SGHRS and CDR2 as YFSETQ. V was clipped by 4 bases and J by 1 base; unmatched bases: 4. This CDR3 spans 15 amino acids. This CDR3 reads CASSTDRGSYNEQFF. The CDR3 coding sequence is TGCGCCAGCAGCACCGACAGGGGATCCTACAATGAGCAGTTCTTC.

CDR3 sequence: CATGPNYSFNEKLFF. In nucleotides, the CDR3 is TGTGCCACGGGACCTAATTACAGCTTTAATGAAAAACTGTTTTTT. The rearrangement links TRBV10-3 to TRBJ1-4, with a possible D match to TRBD1 (5 bases). The ends were cut back, 10 bases at V and 4 bases at J, with 19 bases in the middle. The V gene's germline CDR1 is ENHRY and CDR2 SYGVKD. The CDR3 runs 15 residues.

The chain is built from TRBV11-2 and TRBJ2-3; D possibly corresponds to TRBD2 (5 bases). Trimming removed 5 bases from V and 2 bases from J, with 14 bases in between. The CDR3 is made up of 15 amino acids. Germline assignment: CDR1 SGHAT and CDR2 FQNNGV. The chain's CDR3 is CASSPPSSHTDTQYF. CDR3 bases: TGTGCCAGCAGCCCACCCTCTAGCCACACAGATACGCAGTATTTT.

CDR3 residues: CSVEDEVDRGYEQYF. DNA for the CDR3: TGCAGCGTTGAAGATGAGGTGGACAGGGGCTACGAGCAGTACTTC. The chain combines TRBV29-1 with TRBJ2-7, with 9 bases matching TRBD1. The V and J ends lost 0 bases and 3 bases, in that order; junction bases with no gene match: 6. The CDR3 is 15 residues long. The germline CDR1 and CDR2 sequences are SQVTM and ANQGSEA.

The chain recombines TRBV5-1 with TRBJ2-1; 9 positions agree with TRBD2. The CDR3 extends over 11 amino acids. Looked up from germline, CDR1 is SGHRS and CDR2 is YFSETQ. The J segment lost 13 bases and the V segment lost 4 bases, leaving 3 bases of the junction unmatched. CDR3 nucleotides: TGCGCCAGCAGCCTTAGCGGGAGACAGTTCTTC. Translated: CASSLSGRQFF.

This chain connects TRBV6-5 to TRBJ2-7; the match to TRBD1 covers 8 bases. J was trimmed by 4 bases and V by 2 bases; bases with no gene match: 4. The CDR3 runs 14 residues. Germline V CDR1 and CDR2: MNHEY, SVGAGI. The CDR3 region has the DNA TGTGCCAGCAGTTACCGGACAGGGTTTTACGAGCAGTACTTC. Amino acid sequence: CASSYRTGFYEQYF.

This clone was seen more than once but under ten times. The gene calls are TRBV30 and TRBJ1-2; D remains ambiguous. The V gene's germline CDR1 is GTSNPN and CDR2 SVGIG (reference sequence). V was clipped by 2 bases and J by 2 bases, with 6 bases between them. The CDR3 loop spans 12 amino acids. In DNA form, the CDR3 reads TGTGCCTGGAGTCAGGTGAACTATGGCTACACCTTC. It is translated as CAWSQVNYGYTF. Full variable domain (rest looked up from reference TRBV30 and TRBJ1-2): SQTIHQWPATLVQPVGSPLSLECTVEGTSNPNLYWYRQAAGRGLQLLFYSVGIGQISSEVPQNLSASRPQDRQFILSSKKLLLSDSGFYLCAWSQVNYGYTFGSGTRLTVV.

The genes are TRBV7-9 and TRBJ1-1; TRBD1 agrees at 9 bases. Germline V gene data show CDR1 as SEHNR and CDR2 as FQNEAQ (reference sequence). There are 16 residues in the CDR3. After removal of 4 bases from V and 5 bases from J, the junction contained 11 bases not matched to a gene. The CDR3 sequence: CASSSGTGLRITEAFF. The CDR3 DNA reads TGTGCCAGCAGCTCAGGGACAGGGTTACGGATAACTGAAGCTTTCTTT.

The chain couples TRBV5-1 to TRBJ2-1; tentatively, D is TRBD1 or TRBD2 (5 bases each). Germline V gene data show CDR1 as SGHRS and CDR2 as YFSETQ. CDR3 length: 16 amino acids. Trimming left V 6 bases short and J 0 bases short, with 16 bases between. The CDR3 loop reads CASTMGDFYSYNEQFF. CDR3 nucleotide sequence: TGCGCCAGCACGATGGGGGATTTCTACTCCTACAATGAGCAGTTCTTC.

The chain uses TRBV6-4 and TRBJ2-3, with D uncertain. The CDR3 is 13 amino acids. V lost 3 bases and J lost 0, with 4 bases in between. Per germline, CDR1 MRHNA and CDR2 SNTAGT. The CDR3 DNA reads as TGTGCCAGCAGTGAGGGAAGCACAGATACGCAGTATTTT. This codes for CASSEGSTDTQYF.

V and J are TRBV7-6 and TRBJ2-5, with 8 bases identical to TRBD2. Looked up from germline, CDR1 is SGHVS and CDR2 is FNYEAQ. After removal of 4 bases from V and 7 bases from J, the junction contained 11 bases not matched to a gene. CDR3 length equals 15 residues. The CDR3 region has the DNA TGTGCCAGCAGCTCAACCGCGGGGGGCGGACGGACCCAGTACTTC. It yields the protein CASSSTAGGGRTQYF. The variable domain in full, with the rest retrieved from reference TRBV7-6 and TRBJ2-5, is GAGVSQSPRYKVTKRGQDVALRCDPISGHVSLYWYRQALGQGPEFLTYFNYEAQQDKSGLPNDRFSAERPEGSISTLTIQRTEQRDSAMYRCASSSTAGGGRTQYFGPGTRLLVL.

The chain links TRBV6-1 to TRBJ2-7; 9 nucleotides match TRBD1. The CDR3 is 15 residues long. The germline gives CDR1 MNHNS, CDR2 SASEGT. Trimming removed 5 bases from V and 5 bases from J; junction bases left unmatched: 10. The CDR3 DNA reads as TGTGCCAGCAGTTCCGCCGGGACAGGGTTTGACGAGCAGTACTTC. Amino acids: CASSSAGTGFDEQYF.

The V and J genes are TRBV19 and TRBJ1-4; a weak D match, TRBD1 (6 bases). Germline CDR1 reads LNHDA; CDR2 reads SQIVND (reference sequence). Trimming cost V 5 bases and J 2 bases, with 12 bases left between them. The CDR3 contains 15 residues. CDR3 nucleotide sequence: TGTGCCAGTAGTCCGGGGGGGCGGACTAATGAAAAACTGTTTTTT. Amino acid sequence: CASSPGGRTNEKLFF. Drawing the rest from reference TRBV19 and TRBJ1-4, the complete variable domain is DGGITQSPKYLFRKEGQNVTLSCEQNLNHDAMYWYRQDPGQGLRLIYYSQIVNDFQKGDIAEGYSVSREKKESFPLTVTSAQKNPTAFYLCASSPGGRTNEKLFFGSGTQLSVL.

V and J are TRBV5-1 and TRBJ2-1, with TRBD2 as a possible D gene (5 bases). Germline CDR1 and CDR2: SGHRS and YFSETQ. The CDR3 extends over 15 amino acids. V gave up 4 bases and J gave up 9 bases, with 20 bases separating them. CDR3 in amino acids: CASSGLGLGNAEQFF. In DNA, the CDR3 is TGCGCCAGCAGCGGTCTCGGACTGGGGAATGCTGAGCAGTTCTTC.